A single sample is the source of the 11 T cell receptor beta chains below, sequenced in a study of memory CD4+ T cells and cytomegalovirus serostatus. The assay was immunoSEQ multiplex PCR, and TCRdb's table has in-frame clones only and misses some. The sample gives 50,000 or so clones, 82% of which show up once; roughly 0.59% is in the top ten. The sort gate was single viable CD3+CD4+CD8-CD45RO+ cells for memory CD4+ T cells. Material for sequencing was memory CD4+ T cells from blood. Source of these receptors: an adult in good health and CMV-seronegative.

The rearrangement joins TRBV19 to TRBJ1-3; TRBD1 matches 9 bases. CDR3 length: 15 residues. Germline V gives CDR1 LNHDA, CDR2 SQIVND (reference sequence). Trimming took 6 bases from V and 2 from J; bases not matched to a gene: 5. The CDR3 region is CASRGQGLTGNTIYF. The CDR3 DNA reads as TGTGCCAGTAGAGGACAGGGGCTGACTGGAAACACCATATATTTT.

The CDR3 sequence: CASSRDYNSPLHF. CDR3 coding DNA: TGTGCCAGCAGTCGGGACTATAATTCACCCCTCCACTTT. The V and J genes are TRBV28 and TRBJ1-6; D uncertain. Trimming removed 5 bases from V and 3 bases from J, with 5 bases in between. This CDR3 has 13 amino acids. The germline CDR1 and CDR2 sequences are MDHEN and SYDVKM.

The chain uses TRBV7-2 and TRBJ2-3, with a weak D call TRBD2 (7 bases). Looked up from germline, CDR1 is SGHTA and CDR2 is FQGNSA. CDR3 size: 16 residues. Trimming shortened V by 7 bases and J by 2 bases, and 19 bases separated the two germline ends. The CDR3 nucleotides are TGTGCCAGCACCCCCTTGGGGGGGGGCCTCACAGATACGCAGTATTTT. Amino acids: CASTPLGGGLTDTQYF.

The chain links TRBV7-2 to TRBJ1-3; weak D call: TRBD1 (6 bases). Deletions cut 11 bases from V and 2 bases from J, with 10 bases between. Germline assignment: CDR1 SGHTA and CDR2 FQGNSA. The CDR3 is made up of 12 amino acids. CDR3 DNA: TGTGCCTCACAGGGAGCTGGAAACACCATATATTTT. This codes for CASQGAGNTIYF.

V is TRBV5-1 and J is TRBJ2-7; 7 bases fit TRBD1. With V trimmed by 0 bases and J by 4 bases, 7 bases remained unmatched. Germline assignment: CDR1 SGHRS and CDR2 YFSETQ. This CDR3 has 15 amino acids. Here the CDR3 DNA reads TGCGCCAGCAGCTTGGGGGGACAGATGCAATACGAGCAGTACTTC. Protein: CASSLGGQMQYEQYF.

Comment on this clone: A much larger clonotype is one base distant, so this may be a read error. CDR3 amino acids: CTSSPGTVSNSPLHF. The CDR3 DNA follows: TGCACCAGCAGCCCCGGGACAGTATCTAATTCACCCCTCCACTTT. The chain uses TRBV1 and TRBJ1-6; TRBD1 was called by the table and not checked on the DNA. TRBV1 is noted as a pseudogene. CDR3 length equals 15 residues.

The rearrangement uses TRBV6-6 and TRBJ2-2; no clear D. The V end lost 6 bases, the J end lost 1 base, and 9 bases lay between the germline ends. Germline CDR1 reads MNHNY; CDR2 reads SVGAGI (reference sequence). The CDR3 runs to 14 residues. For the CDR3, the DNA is TGTGCCAGCAGGACACAGATGAACACCGGGGAGCTGTTTTTT. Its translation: CASRTQMNTGELFF.

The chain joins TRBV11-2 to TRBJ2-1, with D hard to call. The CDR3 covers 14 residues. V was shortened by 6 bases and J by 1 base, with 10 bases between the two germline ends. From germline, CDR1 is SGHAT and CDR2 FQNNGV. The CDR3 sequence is CASRTQRSYNEQFF. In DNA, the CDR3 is TGTGCCAGCAGGACACAGCGATCCTACAATGAGCAGTTCTTC.

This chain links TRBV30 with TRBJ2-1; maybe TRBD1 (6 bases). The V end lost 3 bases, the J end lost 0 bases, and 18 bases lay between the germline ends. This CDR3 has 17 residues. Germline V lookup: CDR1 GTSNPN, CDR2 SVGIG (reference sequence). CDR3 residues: CAWSVNHRVGSYNEQFF. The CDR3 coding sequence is TGTGCCTGGAGCGTTAACCACAGGGTGGGCTCCTACAATGAGCAGTTCTTC.

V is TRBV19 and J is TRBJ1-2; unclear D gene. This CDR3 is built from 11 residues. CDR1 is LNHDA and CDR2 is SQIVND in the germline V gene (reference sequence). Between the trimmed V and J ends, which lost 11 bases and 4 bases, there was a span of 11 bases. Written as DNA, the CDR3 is TGTGCCGGAGGAGCAGGCTATGGCTACACCTTC. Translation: CAGGAGYGYTF.

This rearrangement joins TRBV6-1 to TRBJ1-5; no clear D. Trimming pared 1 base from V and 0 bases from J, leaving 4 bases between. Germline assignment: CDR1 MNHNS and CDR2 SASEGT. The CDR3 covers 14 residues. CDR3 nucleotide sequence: TGTGCCAGCAGTGAAGGCAATAGCAATCAGCCCCAGCATTTT. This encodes CASSEGNSNQPQHF.